This T cell receptor (beta chain) was sequenced in a study of blood T cells in healthy people across ages. This CDR3 comprises 16 residues. CDR1 and CDR2 from the germline V gene are SSHAT and FNYEAQ (reference sequence). This clonotype was counted once. Germline is not matched at one junction end, which may reflect a read error. Next came a second PCR, run for about 6 to 12 cycles, which used a sample-barcoded 5' primer along with a J-beta primer mix. TCRdb fed the 5' RACE reads into MiXCR, producing one record per CDR3 protein. The sample includes around 580,000 distinct CDR3 sequences, roughly 48% seen only once; the top ten take 20% to 25%.

Sample: blood. This receptor was obtained from a man older than 75 in good health. The rearrangement links TRBV7-7 to TRBJ1-5; weak D call: TRBD1 (5 bases). This chain's CDR3 is CASSLSRQHSNQPQHF. CDR3 DNA: TGTGCTAGCAGCTTGAGTAGACAGCATAGCAATCAGCCCCAGCATTTT.